This T cell receptor beta chain was observed in a study of T cell repertoires in cytomegalovirus infection. Study-wide results and limits: Public TCR beta family frequency separated CMV-and-HLA carriers, including in an independent cohort.

Points on this clonotype: Antigen: not known.

Germline V gives CDR1 MDHEN, CDR2 SYDVKM. With V trimmed by 5 bases and J by 2 bases, 14 bases remained unmatched. This CDR3 contains 18 residues. One entry per CDR3 protein results from TCRdb running MiXCR on the reads. Counted here are 570,000 or so distinct CDR3 sequences, just under 40% occurring once; the ten biggest clones make up roughly 50%. The input for sequencing was cultured PBMCs, taken from culture after CMV antigen stimulation. The chain recombines TRBV28 with TRBJ2-3; 9 bases fit TRBD2. The clonotype originates from a human donor in good health (CMV status not recorded). Some clones in this sample may be carry-over from other donors' samples. The CDR3 region has the DNA TGTGCCAGCAGTCCCCTCGCGGGGGGGGCAACCAACACAGATACGCAGTATTTT. Encoded protein: CASSPLAGGATNTDTQYF.